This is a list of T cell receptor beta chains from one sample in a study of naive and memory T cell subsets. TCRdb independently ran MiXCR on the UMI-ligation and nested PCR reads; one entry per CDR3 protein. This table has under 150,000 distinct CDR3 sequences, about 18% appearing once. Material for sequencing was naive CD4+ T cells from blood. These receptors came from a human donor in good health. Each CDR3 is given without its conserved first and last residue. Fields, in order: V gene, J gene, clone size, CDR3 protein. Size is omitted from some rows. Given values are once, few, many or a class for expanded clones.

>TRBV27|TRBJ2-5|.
ASSFYGLAGNKETQY
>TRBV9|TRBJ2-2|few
ASSVVAGGSTGELF
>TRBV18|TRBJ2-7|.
ASLAGGTYEQY
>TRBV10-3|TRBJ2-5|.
AIRAGTGEETQY
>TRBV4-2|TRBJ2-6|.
ASSPSTGAPPGANVLT
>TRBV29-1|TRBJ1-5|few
SVAQGLSNQPQH
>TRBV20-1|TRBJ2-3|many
SARSPRSGEGDTQY
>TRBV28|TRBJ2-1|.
ASSFRPADFGNEQF
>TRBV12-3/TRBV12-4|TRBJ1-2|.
ASSLLGTGNGYT
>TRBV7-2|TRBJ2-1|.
ASSSQLPSYNEQF
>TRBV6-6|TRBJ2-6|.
ASSYPTGQTGSGANVLT
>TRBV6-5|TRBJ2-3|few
ASSRGTGKADTQY
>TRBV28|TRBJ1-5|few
ASSSRLSQH
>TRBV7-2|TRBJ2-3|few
ASNKNTDTQY
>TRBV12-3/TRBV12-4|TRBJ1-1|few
ASSFSMNTEAF
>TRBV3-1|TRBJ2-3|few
ASSPTSGATDTQY
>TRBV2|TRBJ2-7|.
ASSDTRQPYEQY
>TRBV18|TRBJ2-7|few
ASSSTGTGNYEQY
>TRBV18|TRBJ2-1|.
ASSPPSARNSYNEQF
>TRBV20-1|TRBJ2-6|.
STEQGTGSSGANVLT
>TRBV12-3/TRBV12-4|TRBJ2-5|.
ASSLAGRYQETQY
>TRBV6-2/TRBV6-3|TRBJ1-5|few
ASSYSKSSNQPQH
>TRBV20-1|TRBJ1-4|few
SARDSDATNEKLF
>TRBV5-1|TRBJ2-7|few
ASSWDGCTYEQY
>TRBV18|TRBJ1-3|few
ASSPDGVASGNTIY
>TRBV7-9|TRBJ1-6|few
ASSRTGTNSPLH
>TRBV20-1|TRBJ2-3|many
SARTDTQY
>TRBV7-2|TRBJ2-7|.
ASSLGVLAGALEQY
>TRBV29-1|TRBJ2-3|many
SVLGRTDTQY
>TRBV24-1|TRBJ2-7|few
ATSEGNEQY
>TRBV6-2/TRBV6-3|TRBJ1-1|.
ASSFTGQYTEAF
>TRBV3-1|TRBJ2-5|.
ASSQDFTISAQY
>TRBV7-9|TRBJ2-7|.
ASGTGGYDQY
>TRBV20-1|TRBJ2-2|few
SARGSGTGELF
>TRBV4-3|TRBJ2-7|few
ASSQDVRAKSYEQY
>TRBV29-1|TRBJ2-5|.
SLGGGGETQY
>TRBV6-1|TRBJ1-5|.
ASSAQGSNQPQH
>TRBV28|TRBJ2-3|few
ASRRAGAGTDTQY
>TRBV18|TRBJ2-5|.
ASSPPDSGAEETQY